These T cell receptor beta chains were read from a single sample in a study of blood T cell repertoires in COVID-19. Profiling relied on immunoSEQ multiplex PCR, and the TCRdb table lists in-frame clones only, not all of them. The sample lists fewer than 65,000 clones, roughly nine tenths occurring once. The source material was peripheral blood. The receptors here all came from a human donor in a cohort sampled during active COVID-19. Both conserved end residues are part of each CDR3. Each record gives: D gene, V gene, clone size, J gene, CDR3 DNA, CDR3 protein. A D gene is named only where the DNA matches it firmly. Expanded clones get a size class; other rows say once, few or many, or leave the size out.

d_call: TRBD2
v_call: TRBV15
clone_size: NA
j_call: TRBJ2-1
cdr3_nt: TGTGCCACCAGCAGAGAGGTACTGCGGGAGACATCCTACAATGAGCAGTTCTTC
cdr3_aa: CATSREVLRETSYNEQFF

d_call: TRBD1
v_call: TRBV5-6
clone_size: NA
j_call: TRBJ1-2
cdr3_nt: TGTGCCAGCAGCTTGGGACAGGGTTTCTATGGCTACACCTTC
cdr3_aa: CASSLGQGFYGYTF

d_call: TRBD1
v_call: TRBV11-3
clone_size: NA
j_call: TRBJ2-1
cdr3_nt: TGTGCCAGCAGCCCGAGGGGGCTTTTAGTTGAGCAGTTCTTC
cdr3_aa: CASSPRGLLVEQFF

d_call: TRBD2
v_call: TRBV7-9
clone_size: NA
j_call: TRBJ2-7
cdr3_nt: TGTGCCAGCAGCTTACCGAGACTAGCGGGAGGCTACGAGCAGTACTTC
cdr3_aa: CASSLPRLAGGYEQYF

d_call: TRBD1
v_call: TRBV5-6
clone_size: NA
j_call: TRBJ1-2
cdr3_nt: TGTGCCAGCAGCCCGGCGTCCCGGGACAGGGAAAAGGGCTACACCTTC
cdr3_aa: CASSPASRDREKGYTF

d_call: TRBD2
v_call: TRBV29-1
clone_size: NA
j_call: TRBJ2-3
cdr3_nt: TGCAGCGTTGACGGGACTAGTCCAGATACGCAGTATTTT
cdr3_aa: CSVDGTSPDTQYF

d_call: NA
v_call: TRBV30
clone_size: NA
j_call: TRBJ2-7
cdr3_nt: TGTGCCGCCGGACCAAAGCGGAGCTCCTACGAGCAGTACTTC
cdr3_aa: CAAGPKRSSYEQYF

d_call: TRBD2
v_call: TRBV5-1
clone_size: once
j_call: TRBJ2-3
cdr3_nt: TGCGCCAGCAGCTTGACCGGGACTAGCGGGAGGTTAGCAGATACGCAGTATTTT
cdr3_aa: CASSLTGTSGRLADTQYF

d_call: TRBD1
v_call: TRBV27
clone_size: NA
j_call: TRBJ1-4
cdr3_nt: TGTGCCAGCAGAGGACAGGGCCGCGAAAAACTGTTTTTT
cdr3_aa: CASRGQGREKLFF

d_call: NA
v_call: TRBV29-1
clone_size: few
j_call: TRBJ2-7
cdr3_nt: TGCAGCGTTGCGGGTGCGTACGAGCAGTACTTC
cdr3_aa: CSVAGAYEQYF

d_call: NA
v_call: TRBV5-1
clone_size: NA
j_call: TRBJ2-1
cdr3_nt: TGCGCCAGCAGCTTGGTAGGGGATTCCTACAATGAGCAGTTCTTC
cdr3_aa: CASSLVGDSYNEQFF

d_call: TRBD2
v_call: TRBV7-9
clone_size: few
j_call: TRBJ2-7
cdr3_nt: TGTGCCAGCAGCTGGACCGGGACTCACCTCGGGGGGTCCTACGAGCAGTACTTC
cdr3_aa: CASSWTGTHLGGSYEQYF

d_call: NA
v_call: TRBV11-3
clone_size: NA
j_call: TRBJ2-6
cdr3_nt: TGTGCCAGCAGCTTAGGGATTCACGAAACTAGACCCTCTGGGGCCAACGTCCTGACTTTC
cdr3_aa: CASSLGIHETRPSGANVLTF

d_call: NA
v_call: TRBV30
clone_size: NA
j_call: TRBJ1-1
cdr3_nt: TGTGCCTGGAGTCCCCGACAGGCTGAAGCTTTCTTT
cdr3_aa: CAWSPRQAEAFF

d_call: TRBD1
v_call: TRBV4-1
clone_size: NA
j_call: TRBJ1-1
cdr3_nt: TGCGCCAGCAGCCAAGTGCTTTCTTGGCAGGGGGTTGAAGCTTTCTTT
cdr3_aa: CASSQVLSWQGVEAFF

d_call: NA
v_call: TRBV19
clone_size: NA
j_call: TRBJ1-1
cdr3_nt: TGTGCCACCCAGGCGTGGAGGGAGACTGAAGCTTTCTTT
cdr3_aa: CATQAWRETEAFF

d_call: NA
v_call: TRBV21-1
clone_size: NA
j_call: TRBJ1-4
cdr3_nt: TGTGCCAGTCCCCTACCTAAAGGCAGGGGGGATGAAAAACTGTTTTTT
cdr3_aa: CASPLPKGRGDEKLFF

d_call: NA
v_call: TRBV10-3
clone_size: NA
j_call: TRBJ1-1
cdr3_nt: TGTGCCATCAGTGAGGTGCACTCGAACACTGAAGCTTTCTTT
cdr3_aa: CAISEVHSNTEAFF

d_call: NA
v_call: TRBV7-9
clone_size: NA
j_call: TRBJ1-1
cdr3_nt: TGTGCCAGCAGAGTTAATTTTGGGGCGAGTACTGAAGCTTTCTTT
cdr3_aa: CASRVNFGASTEAFF

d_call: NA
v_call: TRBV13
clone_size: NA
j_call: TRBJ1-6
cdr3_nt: TGTGCCAGCAGCTTAGGGACAGGACCAGGCTCACCCCTCCACTTT
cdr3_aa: CASSLGTGPGSPLHF

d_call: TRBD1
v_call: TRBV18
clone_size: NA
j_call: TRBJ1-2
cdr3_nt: TGTGCCAGCTCACCACAAAAGACAGGGGCTTTTGGCTACACCTTC
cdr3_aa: CASSPQKTGAFGYTF

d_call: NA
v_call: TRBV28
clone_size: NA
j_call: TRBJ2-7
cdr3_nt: TGTGCCAGCAGTCCCCCGGCAGGGTACGAGCAGTACTTC
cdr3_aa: CASSPPAGYEQYF

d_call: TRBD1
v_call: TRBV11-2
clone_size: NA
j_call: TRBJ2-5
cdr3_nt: TGTGCCAGCAGCACTTGGGACAGGAGTGAGACCCAGTACTTC
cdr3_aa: CASSTWDRSETQYF

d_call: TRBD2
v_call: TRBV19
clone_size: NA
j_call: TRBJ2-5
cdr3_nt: TGTGCCAGTAGTATGGGCGCGGGAGGGCCGGTGCAAGAGACCCAGTACTTC
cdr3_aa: CASSMGAGGPVQETQYF

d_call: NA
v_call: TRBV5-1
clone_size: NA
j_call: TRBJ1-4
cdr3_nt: TGCGCCAGCAGCTCCAGGGGAACTAATGAAAAACTGTTTTTT
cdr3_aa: CASSSRGTNEKLFF

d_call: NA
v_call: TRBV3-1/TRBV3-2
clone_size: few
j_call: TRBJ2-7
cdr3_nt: TGTGCCAGCAGCCAAGTCTCGGGAACTCACGAGCAGTACTTC
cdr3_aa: CASSQVSGTHEQYF

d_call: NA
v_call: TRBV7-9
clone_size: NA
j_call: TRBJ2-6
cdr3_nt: TGTGCCAGCAGCATCCCAGGGGCGGGGGCCAACGTCCTGACTTTC
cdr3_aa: CASSIPGAGANVLTF

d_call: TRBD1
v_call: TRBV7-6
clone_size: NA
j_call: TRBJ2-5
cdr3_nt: TGTGCCAGCAGCTTAGAAACGGGACAGGGTATTCGTGAGACCCAGTACTTC
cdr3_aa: CASSLETGQGIRETQYF

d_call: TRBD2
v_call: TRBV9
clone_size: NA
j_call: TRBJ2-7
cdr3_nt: TGTGCCAGCAGCGACGGGGGGGCCCCCTACGAGCAGTACTTC
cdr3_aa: CASSDGGAPYEQYF

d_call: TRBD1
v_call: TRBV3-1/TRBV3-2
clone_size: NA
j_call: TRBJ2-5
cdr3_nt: TGTGCCAGCAGCCAAGTTGGACAGGGAGAGAAGACCCAGTACTTC
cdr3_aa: CASSQVGQGEKTQYF

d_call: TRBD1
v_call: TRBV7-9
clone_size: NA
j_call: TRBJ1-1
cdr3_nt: TGTGCCAGCAGCTTGACAGGGTCGGACACTGAAGCTTTCTTT
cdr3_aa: CASSLTGSDTEAFF

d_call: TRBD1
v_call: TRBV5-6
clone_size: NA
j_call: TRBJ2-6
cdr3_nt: TGTGCCAGCAGCCGGAGGGACAGGGCCTACGGGGCCAACGTCCTGACTTTC
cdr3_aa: CASSRRDRAYGANVLTF

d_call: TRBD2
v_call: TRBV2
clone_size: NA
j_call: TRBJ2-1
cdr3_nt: TGTGCCAGCAGTCTAGCGGGAGTGACAAATGAGCAGTTCTTC
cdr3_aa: CASSLAGVTNEQFF

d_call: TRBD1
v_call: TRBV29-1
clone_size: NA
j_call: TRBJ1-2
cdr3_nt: TGCAGCGTTGTGGGGCAGGGGGCTATCTATGGCTACACCTTC
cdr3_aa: CSVVGQGAIYGYTF

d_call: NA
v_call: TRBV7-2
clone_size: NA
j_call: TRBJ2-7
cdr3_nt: TGTGCCAGCAGCTGGGGCCGTCTCTACGAGCAGTACTTC
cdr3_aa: CASSWGRLYEQYF

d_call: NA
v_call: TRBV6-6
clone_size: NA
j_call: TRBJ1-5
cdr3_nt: TGTGCCAGCAGTTCCCAAAATCAGCCCCAGCATTTT
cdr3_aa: CASSSQNQPQHF

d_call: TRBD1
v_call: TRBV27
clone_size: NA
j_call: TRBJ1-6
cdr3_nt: TGTGCCAGCAGCCCTTCCCCGACAGGGGTATCACCCCTCCACTTT
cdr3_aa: CASSPSPTGVSPLHF

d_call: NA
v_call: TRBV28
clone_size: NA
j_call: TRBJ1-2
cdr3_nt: TGTACCAGCAGTTCTCTGCAGGGGATCAACTATGGCTACACCTTC
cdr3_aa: CTSSSLQGINYGYTF

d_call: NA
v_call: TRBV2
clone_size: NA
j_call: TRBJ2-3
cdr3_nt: TGTGCCAGCAGTAAGGAACAGATAGATACGCAGTATTTT
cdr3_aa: CASSKEQIDTQYF

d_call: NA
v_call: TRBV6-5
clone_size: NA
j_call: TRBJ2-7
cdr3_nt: TGTGCCAGCAGGAACAACGCAGGCGAGCAGTACTTC
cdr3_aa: CASRNNAGEQYF

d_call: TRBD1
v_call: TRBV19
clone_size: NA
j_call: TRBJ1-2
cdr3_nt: TGTGCCAGTAGTTCACAGGGGGTAGGCTACACCTTC
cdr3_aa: CASSSQGVGYTF

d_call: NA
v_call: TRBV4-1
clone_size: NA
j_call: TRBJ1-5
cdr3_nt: TGCGCCAGCAGCCAAGGAAACAGGGATGATCAGCCCCAGCATTTT
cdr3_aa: CASSQGNRDDQPQHF

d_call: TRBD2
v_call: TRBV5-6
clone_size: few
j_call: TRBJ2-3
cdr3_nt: TGTGCCAGCAGCCCCGGAAGGGGACTAGCGGGAGGAACAGATACGCAGTATTTT
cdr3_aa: CASSPGRGLAGGTDTQYF

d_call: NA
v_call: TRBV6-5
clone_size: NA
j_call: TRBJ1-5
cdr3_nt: TGTGCCAGCGGAGGGGGGGGGCTGCAGCAGCCCCAGCATTTT
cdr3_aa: CASGGGGLQQPQHF

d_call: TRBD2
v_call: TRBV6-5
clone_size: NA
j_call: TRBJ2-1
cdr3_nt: TGTGCCAGCAGTTACGGGACTAGCGGGAGGTACAATGAGCAGTTCTTC
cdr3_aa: CASSYGTSGRYNEQFF

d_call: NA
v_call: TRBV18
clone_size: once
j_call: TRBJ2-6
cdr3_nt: TGTGCCAGCTCACCACAGGAGACAGCCGTCTCTGGGGCCAACGTCCTGACTTTC
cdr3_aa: CASSPQETAVSGANVLTF

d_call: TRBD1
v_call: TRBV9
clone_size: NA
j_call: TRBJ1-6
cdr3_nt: TGTGCCAGCAGCGCCACCGGGACAGCCGGCGGTTCACCCCTCCACTTT
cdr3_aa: CASSATGTAGGSPLHF

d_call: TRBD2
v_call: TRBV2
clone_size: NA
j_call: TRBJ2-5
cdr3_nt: TGTGCCAGCAGTGAAACTAGCGGGAGTCAGGAGACCCAGTACTTC
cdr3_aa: CASSETSGSQETQYF